A selection of T cell receptor beta chains follows, all from one sample in a study of Graves' ophthalmopathy and Graves' hyperthyroidism. TCRdb called the multiplex PCR reads again in MiXCR, with one record for every CDR3 protein. The sample lists some 750,000 distinct CDR3 sequences, 35% to 50% occurring once. Material for sequencing was peripheral blood. Source of these receptors: an adult man with Graves' ophthalmopathy. Each CDR3 is given with its conserved first and last residue. The order of the fields is clone size, V gene, CDR3 protein. Clone size is shown for a subset of rows, as once, few, many or a class of expanded clone.

few TRBV19 CASSLGQGAIYGYTF
once TRBV9 CASSVGTSKNTEAFF
few TRBV14 CASSLLQGKVRAFF
. TRBV7-2 CASSPVGRVADTQYF
many TRBV20-1 CSAREGQGYGYTF
. TRBV10-3 CASSRSAQGGETQYF
once TRBV10-3 CAISAGQGSGQPQHF
many TRBV25-1 CASSGRELEAFF
many TRBV5-1 CASSLTLGQSASMYF
. TRBV25-1 CASSPHRGPHVETQYF
. TRBV10-3 CATHRARNSPLHF
many TRBV10-3 CAAALRGAPGEQYF
. TRBV12-3/TRBV12-4 CASSPPPGFGYEQYF
. TRBV15 CATSSVAVHTEAFF
. TRBV25-1 CASSPSGTGYSPLHF
. TRBV9 CASSHPGVYNSPLHF
. TRBV20-1 CSAKPGQTTYEQYF
. TRBV14 CASSSSDIQETQYF
few TRBV7-9 CASSFTLTYEQYF
. TRBV25-1 CASSQGAKGEHNSPLHF
. TRBV7-2 CASSLELAGAGNQPQHF
. TRBV9 CASSAGQGSSGNTIYF
few TRBV20-1 CSAFGQFAINEQYF
. TRBV5-5 CASSLGRHRDTQYF
many TRBV7-2 CASSLDSLYEQYF
. TRBV5-1 CASSLSPDRDSNQPQHF
. TRBV7-9 CASSLMAGSLGEKLFF
. TRBV30 CAWSPHRVAEAFF
many TRBV2 CASSASSYEQYF
many TRBV2 CATRPPGQEYGYTF
once TRBV10-3 CAISESGREDTQYF
. TRBV2 CASSLKTGNSPLHF
. TRBV2 CASSEWDYSNQPQHF
once TRBV7-2 CASSVQGVQRMAETQYF
many TRBV7-2 CASSLGGRDNYGYTF